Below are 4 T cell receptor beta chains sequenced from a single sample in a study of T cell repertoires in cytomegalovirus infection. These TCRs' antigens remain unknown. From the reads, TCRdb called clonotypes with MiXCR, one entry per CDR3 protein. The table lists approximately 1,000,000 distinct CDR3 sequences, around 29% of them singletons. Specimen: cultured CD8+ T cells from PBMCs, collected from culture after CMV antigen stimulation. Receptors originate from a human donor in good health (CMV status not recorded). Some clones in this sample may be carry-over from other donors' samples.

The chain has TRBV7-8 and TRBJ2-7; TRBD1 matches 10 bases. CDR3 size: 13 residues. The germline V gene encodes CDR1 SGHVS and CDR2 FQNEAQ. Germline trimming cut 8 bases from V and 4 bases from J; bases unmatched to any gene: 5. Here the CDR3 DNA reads TGTGCCAGCGTAGACAGGGGGCGGTACGAGCAGTACTTC. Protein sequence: CASVDRGRYEQYF.

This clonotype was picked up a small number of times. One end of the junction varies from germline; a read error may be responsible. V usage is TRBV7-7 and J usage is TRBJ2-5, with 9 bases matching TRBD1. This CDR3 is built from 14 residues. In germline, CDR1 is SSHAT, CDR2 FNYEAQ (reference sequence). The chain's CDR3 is CASSFGQGIETQYF. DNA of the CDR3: TGTGCTAGCAGCTTCGGACAGGGGATAGAGACCCAGTACTTC.

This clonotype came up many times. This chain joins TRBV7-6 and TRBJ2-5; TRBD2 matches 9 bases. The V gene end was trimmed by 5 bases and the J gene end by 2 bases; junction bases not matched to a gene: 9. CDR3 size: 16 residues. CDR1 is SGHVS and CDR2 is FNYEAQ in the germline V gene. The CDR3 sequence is CASSISGGAIQETQYF. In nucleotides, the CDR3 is TGTGCCAGCAGCATTAGCGGGGGAGCGATTCAAGAGACCCAGTACTTC. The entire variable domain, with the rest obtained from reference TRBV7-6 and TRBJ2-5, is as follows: GAGVSQSPRYKVTKRGQDVALRCDPISGHVSLYWYRQALGQGPEFLTYFNYEAQQDKSGLPNDRFSAERPEGSISTLTIQRTEQRDSAMYRCASSISGGAIQETQYFGPGTRLLVL.

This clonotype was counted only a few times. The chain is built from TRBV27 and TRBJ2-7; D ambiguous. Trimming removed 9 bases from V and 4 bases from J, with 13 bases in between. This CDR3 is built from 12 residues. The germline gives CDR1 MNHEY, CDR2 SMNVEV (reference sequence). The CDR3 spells CARPSAYYEQYV. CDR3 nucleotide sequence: TGTGCCAGGCCCAGCGCCTATTACGAGCAGTACGTC.